The entry below describes one TCR beta chain. Its specificity is not known. This sample stems from a study of cytotoxic CD8 clonotypes in ibrutinib-treated CLL. Study-level findings and limits: Public clonotypes, an uncommon group, contracted or remained stable on treatment. Starting clonality was above that of age-matched healthy donors and tracked circulating CD8+ T-cell counts.

Libraries were prepared by immunoSEQ multiplex PCR; TCRdb keeps only in-frame clonotypes and omits some of them. The sample lists roughly 28,000 clones, around 57% occurring once. The TCR was taken from a human donor with chronic lymphocytic leukemia. The sequencing here drew on PBMCs, taken before ibrutinib treatment.

The chain's CDR3 is CASSPGVRTTYEQYF. CDR3 in DNA: TGTGCCAGCAGCCCCGGCGTCAGGACAACCTACGAGCAGTACTTC. The chain uses TRBV11-2 and TRBJ2-7, with D possibly matching TRBD1 (5 bases). The CDR3 runs 15 residues. Trimming removed 5 bases from V and 2 bases from J, with 16 bases in between. CDR1 and CDR2 (germline): SGHAT, FQNNGV.